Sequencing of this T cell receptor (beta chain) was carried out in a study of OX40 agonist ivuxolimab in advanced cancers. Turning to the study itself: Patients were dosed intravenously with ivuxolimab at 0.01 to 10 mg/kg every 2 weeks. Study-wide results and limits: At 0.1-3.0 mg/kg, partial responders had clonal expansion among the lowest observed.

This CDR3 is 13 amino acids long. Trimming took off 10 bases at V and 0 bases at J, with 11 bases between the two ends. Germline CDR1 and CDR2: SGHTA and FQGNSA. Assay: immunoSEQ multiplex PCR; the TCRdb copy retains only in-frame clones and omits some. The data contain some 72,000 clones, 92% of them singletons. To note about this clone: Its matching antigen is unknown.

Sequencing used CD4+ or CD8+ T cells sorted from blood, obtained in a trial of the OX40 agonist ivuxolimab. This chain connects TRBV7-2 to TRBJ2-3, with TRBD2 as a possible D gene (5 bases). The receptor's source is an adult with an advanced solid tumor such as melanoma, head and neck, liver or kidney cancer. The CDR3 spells CATRRASTDTQYF. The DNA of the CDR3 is TGTGCCACGCGGCGGGCCAGCACAGATACGCAGTATTTT.